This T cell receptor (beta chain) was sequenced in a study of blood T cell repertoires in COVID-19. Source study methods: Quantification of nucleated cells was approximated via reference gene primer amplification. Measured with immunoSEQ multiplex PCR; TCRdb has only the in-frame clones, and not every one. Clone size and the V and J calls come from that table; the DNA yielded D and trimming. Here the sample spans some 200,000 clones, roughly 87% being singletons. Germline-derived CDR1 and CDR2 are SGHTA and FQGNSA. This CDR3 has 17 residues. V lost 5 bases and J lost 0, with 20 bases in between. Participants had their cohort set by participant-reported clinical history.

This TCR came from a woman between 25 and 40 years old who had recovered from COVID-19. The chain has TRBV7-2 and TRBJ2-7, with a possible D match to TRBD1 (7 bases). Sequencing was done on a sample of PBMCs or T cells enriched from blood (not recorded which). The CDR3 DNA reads TGTGCCAGCAGCCCTAGGGGGGACAGCGCGAGCTCCTACGAGCAGTACTTC. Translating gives CASSPRGDSASSYEQYF.